This T cell receptor beta chain was sequenced in a study of post-analysis software for immune sequencing data (dated by TCRdb to about 2015). Study-wide context: Disease courses on record covered relapsing-remitting, secondary progressive and progressive-relapsing multiple sclerosis, though some patients had no subtype annotation. The patient repertoires were set against under 13 previously published healthy control repertoires from donors whose ages ranged from about 6 to 25 years. A subset of samples was prepared in parallel using single-end sample barcoding, then pooled and co-amplified after Illumina adapter ligation.

Library method: PCR. Sequenced on an Illumina HiSeq 2500. Unique molecular identifiers were incorporated into TCR beta cDNA libraries to reduce PCR and sequencing biases. Approximately 500,000 cDNA molecules were obtained per 1 to 10 million input T cells, so each molecule approximated one T cell. The patient libraries were prepared and sequenced with the same protocol used for the earlier healthy control dataset. Samples belonging to the same batch were prepared together, multiplexed and sequenced on a shared HiSeq lane. Under the source paper's analysis protocol: MIGEC was used to process the raw barcoded reads, and molecular identifier groups with only a single read were discarded before consensus assembly and CDR3 extraction. Clonotype tables were post-analysed with VDJtools, and diversity was normalized by down-sampling all datasets to the smallest sample size. In repertoire overlap clustering, CDR3 amino acid sequences, but not nucleotide sequences, were matched to correct batch-related cross-sample contamination. In TCRdb, the public reads were trimmed at Q25 with fastp and aligned with MiXCR, with productive beta chains retained. Every CDR3 protein is listed once, alongside the most common genes and DNA of its rows. For this entry, the V and J calls and clone size follow TCRdb and not the study's own pipeline. This sample is represented by almost 700,000 distinct CDR3 sequences; about 60% of them were singletons. The biggest ten clones account for approximately 10% of the sample.

About this clonotype itself: Its antigen remains undetermined. No base-level quality is on record; no much larger clone is a single base apart.

The CDR3 measures 14 amino acids from cysteine to phenylalanine. The entry retains the CDR3 DNA only, 42 bases that are in frame from base 1. According to the germline V gene, CDR1 reads KGHSH and CDR2 reads LQKENI. V and J are trimmed by 6 bases and 7 bases, and the gene matches miss 11 bases of the junction. Here is what the overall study found, with its caveats: The control group was slightly older than the multiple sclerosis patient group. Significantly higher frequencies in patients than in controls were found for roughly 5 TRBV segments, including TRBV5-6, TRBV5-1 and TRBV20-1. Multiple sclerosis patients had significantly lower normalized Chao1 diversity than controls, a result that suggests substantial peripheral T-cell clonal expansion. Strong co-clustering of samples prepared in the same batch was shown by direct clustering with F measure, prompting a batch-effect correction.

TCR beta repertoires were profiled from peripheral blood of roughly 13 young patients with multiple sclerosis to demonstrate the VDJtools post-analysis software. The multiple sclerosis patients were children and adolescents between roughly 6 and 16 years of age. The sample consisted of blood. This receptor was obtained from a girl aged 2-15 years with multiple sclerosis. The chain employs TRBV18 and TRBJ1-1; 7 junctional bases match TRBD1. The DNA reads as follows: TGTGCCAGCTCCCCAGCAGGGGGAACTGGTGAAGCTTTCTTT. Translated, this is CASSPAGGTGEAFF.